The next 14 T cell receptor beta chains were all read from a single sample in a study of beta chain features in type 1 diabetes. These receptors are not linked to any known antigen. Reverse transcription of all isolated RNA meant that expressed TCRB transcripts were sequenced. The data were produced by immunoSEQ multiplex PCR, yet TCRdb's version contains in-frame clones alone and is incomplete. The sample has 250,000 to 350,000 clones, roughly an eighth seen once; the top ten hold about 0.016%. Study-level findings and limits: TCRB CDR3s were moderately but significantly shorter in Type 1 diabetes patients in all four CD4+ subsets.

Sample: naive CD4+ T cells from blood. The source of these receptors is a man aged 25-45 years with type 1 diabetes.

This clone has more than one count but fewer than ten. This specimen includes other DNA sequences encoding the same CDR3. This chain joins TRBV7-3 and TRBJ2-3, with D hard to call. The CDR3 is 13 residues long. Germline CDR1 SGHTA, CDR2 FQGTGA. V shed 4 bases and J shed 3 bases, with 8 bases lying between them. CDR3 region: CASSSPSTDTQYF. As DNA, the CDR3 is TGTGCCAGCAGCTCTCCCTCGACAGATACGCAGTATTTT.

The chain couples TRBV5-1 to TRBJ2-6; D gene uncertain. The CDR3 is 15 residues long. The ends were cut back, 1 base at V and 0 bases at J, with 5 bases in the middle. Germline lookup yields CDR1 SGHRS and CDR2 YFSETQ. CDR3 DNA sequence: TGCGCCAGCAGCTTGATAATCTCTGGGGCCAACGTCCTGACTTTC. Translated, it gives CASSLIISGANVLTF.

The chain links TRBV25-1 to TRBJ2-3; TRBD2 aligns across 9 bases. The CDR3 runs 16 residues. The junction had 2 bases not matched to a gene; V was cut back by 1 base and J by 0 bases. The germline gives CDR1 MGHDK, CDR2 SYGVNS. This CDR3 reads CASSEFAGGSTDTQYF. In DNA form, the CDR3 reads TGTGCCAGCAGTGAATTTGCGGGGGGGAGCACAGATACGCAGTATTTT.

This clone was observed a handful of times. V and J are TRBV19 and TRBJ1-5; possible D gene TRBD1, 5 bases. Between the trimmed V and J ends, which lost 10 bases and 1 base, there was a span of 17 bases. Germline lookup yields CDR1 LNHDA and CDR2 SQIVND (reference sequence). The CDR3 has 15 residues. In DNA, the CDR3 is TGTGCCACTAATCCAGGGTGGGCCAGCAATCAGCCCCAGCATTTT. Protein: CATNPGWASNQPQHF.

V usage is TRBV7-8 and J usage is TRBJ1-1, with a possible D match to TRBD1 (6 bases). Germline V gives CDR1 SGHVS, CDR2 FQNEAQ. This CDR3 spans 14 amino acids. The germline V and J ends were trimmed by 0 bases and 5 bases, with 10 bases remaining between them. The CDR3 here is CASSLALGQTEAFF. Written as DNA, the CDR3 is TGTGCCAGCAGCTTAGCCCTCGGACAGACTGAAGCTTTCTTT.

The V and J genes are TRBV19 and TRBJ2-7; 12 bases are shared with TRBD2. Unmatched junction bases numbered 7, after V lost 8 bases and J lost 2 bases. This CDR3 comprises 15 residues. Germline V gene sequence: CDR1 LNHDA, CDR2 SQIVND (reference sequence). CDR3 bases: TGTGCCAGTGCGAACCCTAGCGGGAGGGCCTACGAGCAGTACTTC. Its protein product is CASANPSGRAYEQYF.

This clone was observed a few times. The V gene is TRBV29-1, the J gene TRBJ2-4; 12 bases fit TRBD1. The CDR3 spans 13 residues. V gave up 4 bases and J gave up 7 bases; unmatched junction bases: 2. CDR1 is SQVTM and CDR2 is ANQGSEA in the germline V gene. The CDR3 nucleotides are TGCAGCGTTGGGGGGACAGGGGGCAACATTCAGTACTTC. Its translation: CSVGGTGGNIQYF.

The CDR3 reads CASSSNRLAGDTGELFF. In nucleotides, the CDR3 is TGTGCCAGCAGTTCGAATAGACTAGCGGGAGACACCGGGGAGCTGTTTTTT. V gene TRBV28 combines with J gene TRBJ2-2, with 12 bases fitting TRBD2. V lost 4 bases and J lost 3; bases outside the gene matches: 6. There are 17 residues in the CDR3. Germline CDR1 reads MDHEN; CDR2 reads SYDVKM.

This chain connects TRBV7-2 to TRBJ2-5, with 12 bases aligning to TRBD2. There are 17 residues in the CDR3. CDR1 and CDR2 (germline): SGHTA, FQGNSA. With V trimmed by 0 bases and J by 2 bases, 4 bases remained unmatched. In DNA, the CDR3 is TGTGCCAGCAGCTTAGCTCTAGCGGGAGGGCATCAAGAGACCCAGTACTTC. This codes for CASSLALAGGHQETQYF. Drawing the rest from reference TRBV7-2 and TRBJ2-5, the complete variable domain is GAGVSQSPSNKVTEKGKDVELRCDPISGHTALYWYRQSLGQGLEFLIYFQGNSAPDKSGLPSDRFSAERTGGSVSTLTIQRTQQEDSAVYLCASSLALAGGHQETQYFGPGTRLLVL.

This clone came up a few times. In DNA, the CDR3 is TGCGCCAGCAGCTTGGCCGCGGGAGACGGGTACGAGCAGTACTTC. Translation gives CASSLAAGDGYEQYF. This chain connects TRBV5-1 to TRBJ2-7; TRBD2 agrees at 7 bases. V lost 0 bases, J lost 4 bases, and 7 bases stayed unmatched. Germline V gene lookup returns CDR1 SGHRS and CDR2 YFSETQ. This CDR3 has 15 amino acids.

The V gene is TRBV9, the J gene TRBJ1-1, with 11 bases aligning to TRBD1. Germline loops: CDR1 SGDLS, CDR2 YYNGEE. J lost 4 bases, V lost 2 bases, and 16 bases had no gene match. The CDR3 has 19 amino acids. DNA for the CDR3: TGTGCCAGCAGCGTCGCTCCTCCGGGACAGGGGGGGGTGGGCACTGAAGCTTTCTTT. It specifies CASSVAPPGQGGVGTEAFF.

This clone was found a few times. The J gene is TRBJ2-3, the V gene TRBV4-2; the match to TRBD2 covers 11 bases. The CDR3 is made up of 19 amino acids. Trimming took 2 bases from V and 0 from J; bases not matched to a gene: 10. CDR1 and CDR2 (germline): LGHNA, YNFKEQ. CDR3 in amino acids: CASSQILAGGAISTDTQYF. In DNA form, the CDR3 reads TGTGCCAGCAGCCAAATCCTAGCGGGAGGTGCGATAAGCACAGATACGCAGTATTTT.

This CDR3 is CASSPFRDSVYGQYF. In DNA form, the CDR3 reads TGTGCCAGCTCACCCTTCCGGGACAGCGTTTATGGGCAGTACTTC. The rearrangement links TRBV18 to TRBJ2-7, with 7 bases identical to TRBD1. V dropped 3 bases and J dropped 9; count of bases not matched to a gene: 14. The germline gives CDR1 KGHSH, CDR2 LQKENI. The CDR3 runs to 15 residues. Combining the CDR3 with reference TRBV18 and TRBJ2-7 gives the whole variable domain NAGVMQNPRHLVRRRGQEARLRCSPMKGHSHVYWYRQLPEEGLKFMVYLQKENIIDESGMPKERFSAEFPKEGPSILRIQQVVRGDSAAYFCASSPFRDSVYGQYFGPGTRLTVT.

This clone was counted only a few times. Here the CDR3 reads CASSYSGQYYEQYF. For the CDR3, the DNA is TGTGCCAGCAGTTACTCGGGACAGTACTACGAGCAGTACTTC. This sequence joins TRBV6-5 and TRBJ2-7, with 7 positions matching TRBD1. V shed 0 bases, J shed 3 bases, and the junction held 2 bases outside the gene matches. Looked up from germline, CDR1 is MNHEY and CDR2 is SVGAGI. CDR3 length: 14 amino acids.